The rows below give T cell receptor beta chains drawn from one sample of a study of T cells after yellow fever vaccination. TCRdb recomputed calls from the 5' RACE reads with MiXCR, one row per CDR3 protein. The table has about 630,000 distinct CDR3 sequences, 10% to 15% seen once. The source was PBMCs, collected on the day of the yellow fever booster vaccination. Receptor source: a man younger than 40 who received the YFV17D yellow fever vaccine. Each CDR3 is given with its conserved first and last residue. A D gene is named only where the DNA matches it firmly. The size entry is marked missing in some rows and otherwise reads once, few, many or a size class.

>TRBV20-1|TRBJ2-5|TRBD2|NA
CSARDISLAGNQETQYF
TGCAGTGCTAGAGATATCTCCCTAGCGGGGAACCAAGAGACCCAGTACTTC
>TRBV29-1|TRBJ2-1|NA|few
CSVDTDSSRSYNEQFF
TGCAGCGTTGACACGGACAGTTCTCGCTCCTACAATGAGCAGTTCTTC
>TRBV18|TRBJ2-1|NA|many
CASSPPGRANEQFF
TGTGCCAGCTCACCGCCGGGCAGGGCCAATGAGCAGTTCTTC
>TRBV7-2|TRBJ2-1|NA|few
CASTITPGREQFF
TGTGCCAGCACCATAACCCCGGGAAGAGAGCAGTTCTTC
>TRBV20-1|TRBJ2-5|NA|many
CSARDPLGTQYF
TGCAGTGCTAGAGACCCTCTTGGGACCCAGTACTTC
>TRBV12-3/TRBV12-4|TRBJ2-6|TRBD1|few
CASSYRGWAGANVLTF
TGTGCCAGCAGTTACAGGGGATGGGCTGGGGCCAACGTCCTGACTTTC
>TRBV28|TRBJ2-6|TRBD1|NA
CASSGPGQGALGANVLTF
TGTGCCAGCAGTGGACCGGGACAGGGGGCGTTGGGGGCCAACGTCCTGACTTTC
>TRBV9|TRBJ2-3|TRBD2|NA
CASSELAGIDTQYF
TGTGCCAGCAGCGAACTAGCGGGAATAGATACGCAGTATTTT
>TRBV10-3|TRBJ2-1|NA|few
CAISGLDNEQFF
TGTGCCATCAGTGGTCTCGACAATGAGCAGTTCTTC
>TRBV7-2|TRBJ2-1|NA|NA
CASSVDLPYNEQFF
TGTGCCAGCAGCGTGGACCTCCCCTACAATGAGCAGTTCTTC
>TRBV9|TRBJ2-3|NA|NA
CASSVDLADTQYF
TGTGCCAGCAGCGTGGACCTGGCTGATACGCAGTATTTT
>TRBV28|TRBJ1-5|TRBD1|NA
CASSSGTGRVHF
TGTGCCAGCAGTTCGGGGACAGGAAGGGTGCATTTT
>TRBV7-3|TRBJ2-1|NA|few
CASSPALTGRLNEQFF
TGTGCCAGCAGCCCAGCGTTAACCGGCAGGCTCAATGAGCAGTTCTTC
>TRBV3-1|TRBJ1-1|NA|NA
CASSQVANTEAFF
TGTGCCAGCAGCCAAGTGGCGAACACTGAAGCTTTCTTT
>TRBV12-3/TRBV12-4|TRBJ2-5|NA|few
CASSLSRGARTQYF
TGTGCCAGCAGTTTAAGCCGGGGGGCCCGGACCCAGTACTTC
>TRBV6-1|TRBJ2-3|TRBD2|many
CATSGGVTGTQYF
TGTGCCACCTCGGGGGGGGTGACGGGGACGCAGTATTTT
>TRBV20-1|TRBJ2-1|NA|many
CSARVPGEGRYEQFF
TGCAGTGCTAGAGTTCCAGGGGAAGGCCGATATGAGCAGTTCTTC
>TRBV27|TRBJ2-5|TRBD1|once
CASSPGTDETQYF
TGTGCCAGCAGTCCCGGGACAGATGAGACCCAGTACTTC
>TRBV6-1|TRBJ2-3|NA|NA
CASTGLTYTDTQYF
TGTGCCAGTACAGGGCTAACGTACACAGATACGCAGTATTTT
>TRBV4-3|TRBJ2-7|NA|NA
CASSQARSGYEQYF
TGCGCCAGCAGCCAGGCAAGGAGCGGCTACGAGCAGTACTTC
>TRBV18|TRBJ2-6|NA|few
CASSPRRSANTSGANVLTF
TGTGCCAGCTCACCACGGCGCAGCGCTAATACCTCTGGGGCCAACGTCCTGACTTTC
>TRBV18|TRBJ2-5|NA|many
CASSTDETQYF
TGTGCCAGCTCAACCGATGAGACCCAGTACTTC
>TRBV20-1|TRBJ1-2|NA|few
CSASRTADENYGYTF
TGCAGTGCTTCCCGGACTGCAGACGAGAACTATGGCTACACCTTC
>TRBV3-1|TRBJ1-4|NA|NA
CASSQDPRVLGTNEKLFF
TGTGCCAGCAGCCAAGACCCACGGGTACTTGGGACTAATGAAAAACTGTTTTTT
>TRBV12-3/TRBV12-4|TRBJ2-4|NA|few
CASSAQGAKNIQYF
TGTGCCAGCTCCGCACAGGGAGCCAAAAACATTCAGTACTTC
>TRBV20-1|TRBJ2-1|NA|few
CSAIEKTNEQFF
TGCAGTGCTATAGAAAAGACCAATGAGCAGTTCTTC
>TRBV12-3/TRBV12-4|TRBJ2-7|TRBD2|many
CASSRLAGVSEQYF
TGTGCCAGCAGCCGACTAGCGGGAGTTAGCGAGCAGTACTTC
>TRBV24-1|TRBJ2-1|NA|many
CATSSSGTLEQFF
TGTGCCACCAGTAGCAGCGGGACACTTGAGCAGTTCTTC
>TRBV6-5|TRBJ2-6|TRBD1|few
CASSSPARGLRANVLTF
TGTGCCAGCAGTTCCCCAGCCAGGGGGCTGAGAGCCAACGTCCTGACTTTC
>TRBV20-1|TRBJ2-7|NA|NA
CSAREGLGPYEQYF
TGCAGTGCTAGAGAAGGTTTGGGTCCCTACGAGCAGTACTTC
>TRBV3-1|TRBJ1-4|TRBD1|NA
CASSRQGRAANEKLFF
TGTGCCAGCAGCCGACAGGGAAGGGCGGCTAATGAAAAACTGTTTTTT
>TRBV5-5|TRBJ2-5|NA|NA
CASSFEVLIETQYF
TGTGCCAGCAGCTTTGAGGTATTAATAGAGACCCAGTACTTC
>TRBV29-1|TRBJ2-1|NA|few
CSADTGGGYNEQFF
TGCAGCGCCGATACTGGGGGCGGGTACAATGAGCAGTTCTTC
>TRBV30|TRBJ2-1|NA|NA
CAWSLASHEQFF
TGTGCCTGGAGTCTGGCTAGTCATGAGCAGTTCTTC
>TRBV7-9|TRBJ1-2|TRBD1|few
CASSSGQHYGYTF
TGTGCCAGCAGCTCGGGACAGCATTATGGCTACACCTTC
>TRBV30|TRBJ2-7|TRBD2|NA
CAWTVGTSGRNEQYF
TGTGCCTGGACCGTGGGCACTAGCGGGAGAAACGAGCAGTACTTC
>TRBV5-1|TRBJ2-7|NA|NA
CASSFQGSLEQYF
TGCGCCAGCAGCTTTCAGGGATCTCTCGAGCAGTACTTC
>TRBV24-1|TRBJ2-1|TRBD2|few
CATSDPRTSGSYEQFF
TGTGCCACCAGTGATCCCCGGACTAGCGGGAGTTATGAGCAGTTCTTC
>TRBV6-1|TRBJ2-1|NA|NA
CASSVTGVYNEQFF
TGTGCCAGCAGTGTTACGGGAGTCTACAATGAGCAGTTCTTC
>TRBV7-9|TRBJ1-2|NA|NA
CASSYVQHGYTF
TGTGCCAGCAGCTACGTCCAGCATGGCTACACCTTC
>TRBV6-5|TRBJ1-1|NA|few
CASSYSRVNTEAFF
TGTGCCAGCAGTTACTCCAGGGTGAACACTGAAGCTTTCTTT
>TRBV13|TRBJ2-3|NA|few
CASSFEAPDSVTDTQYF
TGTGCCAGCAGCTTTGAGGCCCCCGACAGTGTAACAGATACGCAGTATTTT
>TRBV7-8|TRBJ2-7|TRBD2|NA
CASSTRLAGGWEQYF
TGTGCCAGCAGCACCCGACTAGCGGGAGGGTGGGAGCAGTACTTC
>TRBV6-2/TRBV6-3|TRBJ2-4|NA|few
CASSQDYSLAKNIQYF
TGTGCCAGCAGCCAGGACTACTCATTAGCCAAAAACATTCAGTACTTC
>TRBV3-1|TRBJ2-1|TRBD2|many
CASSQDPSGGRYNEQFF
TGTGCCAGCAGCCAAGATCCTAGCGGGGGCAGGTACAATGAGCAGTTCTTC